A selection of T cell receptor beta chains follows, all from one sample in a study of cytomegalovirus exposure and HLA in healthy donors. The assay was immunoSEQ multiplex PCR, and TCRdb's table has in-frame clones only and misses some. There are 110,000 to 150,000 clones in the sample; around 80% occur only once, and approximately 2.3% lies in the top ten. Sequences were obtained from PBMCs. The receptors come from a man aged 25-45 years in good health and CMV-seronegative. Each CDR3 is given with its conserved first and last residue. The order of the fields is clone size, V gene, D gene, J gene, CDR3 protein, CDR3 DNA. The D gene is left open where the match is weak. Clone size is not always given. Where it is, it says once, few, many or a class for expanded clones.

once	TRBV28	NA	TRBJ1-1	CASSPESTEAFF	TGTGCCAGCAGTCCCGAGAGTACTGAAGCTTTCTTT
many	TRBV10-2	NA	TRBJ1-1	CASSGNLGQEAFF	TGCGCCAGCAGTGGGAATTTGGGGCAGGAAGCTTTCTTT
NA	TRBV19	NA	TRBJ2-2	CASNTGYTGELFF	TGTGCCAGTAACACAGGGTACACCGGGGAGCTGTTTTTT
NA	TRBV7-2	TRBD2	TRBJ2-3	CASSFTSGSIHTQYF	TGTGCCAGCAGCTTCACTAGCGGGAGTATTCATACGCAGTATTTT
once	TRBV27	NA	TRBJ2-2	CASSHPRSANTGELFF	TGTGCCAGCAGTCATCCTCGGAGCGCGAACACCGGGGAGCTGTTTTTT
NA	TRBV6-5	TRBD1	TRBJ2-7	CASTTGATSYEQYF	TGTGCCAGCACCACAGGGGCCACCTCCTACGAGCAGTACTTC
NA	TRBV28	NA	TRBJ2-5	CASSLLRQIQETQYF	TGTGCCAGCAGTTTATTAAGACAGATCCAAGAGACCCAGTACTTC
NA	TRBV6-5	NA	TRBJ1-4	CASSSSQGLPTNKLFF	TGTGCCAGCAGTTCCTCCCAGGGTCTGCCAACAAACAAACTGTTTTTT
NA	TRBV4-2	NA	TRBJ2-1	CASSQTGPSLNEQFF	TGTGCCAGCAGCCAAACAGGGCCTTCCCTCAATGAGCAGTTCTTC
NA	TRBV28	TRBD2	TRBJ2-6	CASSSSLAGFSGANVLTF	TGTGCCAGCAGTTCCTCACTAGCGGGGTTCTCTGGGGCCAACGTCCTGACTTTC
few	TRBV6-5	TRBD1	TRBJ1-2	CASSYSGQGVGGYTF	TGTGCCAGCAGTTACTCCGGACAGGGCGTAGGTGGCTACACCTTC
NA	TRBV6-5	TRBD1	TRBJ2-1	CASRTGWGNEQFF	TGTGCCAGTCGGACAGGGTGGGGCAATGAGCAGTTCTTC
NA	TRBV11-2	NA	TRBJ2-2	CASSSSRAAANTGELFF	TGTGCCAGCAGCTCTAGCCGGGCCGCAGCGAACACCGGGGAGCTGTTTTTT
NA	TRBV6-5	TRBD1	TRBJ1-2	CASSPGGQGAGGYTF	TGTGCCAGCAGTCCGGGCGGACAGGGGGCCGGTGGCTACACCTTC
NA	TRBV6-6	TRBD1	TRBJ2-7	CATETGLGYYEQYF	TGTGCCACCGAGACAGGGCTTGGGTACTACGAGCAGTACTTC
NA	TRBV28	TRBD1	TRBJ1-2	CASSFGQGALGYTF	TGTGCCAGCAGTTTTGGACAGGGGGCGCTTGGCTACACCTTC
NA	TRBV27	TRBD1	TRBJ1-6	CASSLSGGTDSPLNF	TGTGCCAGCAGTTTGTCAGGGGGTACGGATTCACCCCTCAACTTT
NA	TRBV5-1	TRBD2	TRBJ2-2	CASSLRLAGANTGELFF	TGCGCCAGCAGCCTCCGACTAGCGGGAGCCAACACCGGGGAGCTGTTTTTT
NA	TRBV5-1	TRBD2	TRBJ2-6	CASSEPGLAGGFGANVLTF	TGCGCCAGCAGCGAACCGGGACTAGCGGGAGGCTTTGGGGCCAACGTCCTGACTTTC
NA	TRBV10-1	NA	TRBJ2-3	CASSESLRVGYSTDTQYF	TGCGCCAGCAGTGAGTCTCTTAGAGTGGGCTATAGCACAGATACGCAGTATTTT
NA	TRBV27	TRBD1	TRBJ1-6	CASSLSDRGSSPLHF	TGTGCCAGCAGTTTGTCCGACAGGGGCAGTTCACCCCTCCACTTT
NA	TRBV27	NA	TRBJ1-4	CASSFGRRGEKLFF	TGTGCCAGCAGTTTCGGCAGGCGGGGTGAAAAACTGTTTTTT
NA	TRBV4-1	NA	TRBJ2-3	CASSLNTGRAFYENTDTQYF	TGCGCCAGCAGCCTCAATACCGGGCGGGCATTCTACGAGAACACAGATACGCAGTATTTT
NA	TRBV28	TRBD1	TRBJ1-1	CASSRDRGRNTEAFF	TGTGCCAGCAGCCGGGACAGGGGAAGGAACACTGAAGCTTTCTTT
NA	TRBV4-1	TRBD1	TRBJ1-2	CASSLLWVGTGGNYGYTF	TGCGCCAGCAGCCTCCTCTGGGTAGGGACAGGAGGAAACTATGGCTACACCTTC
NA	TRBV28	NA	TRBJ1-5	CASSLNSYSNQPQHF	TGTGCCAGCAGTTTAAATAGTTATAGCAATCAGCCCCAGCATTTT
NA	TRBV28	TRBD1	TRBJ1-2	CASRGQGAGYGYTF	TGTGCCAGCAGAGGACAGGGGGCGGGCTATGGCTACACCTTC
NA	TRBV9	TRBD2	TRBJ2-7	CASSVITSGSPSINYEQYF	TGTGCCAGCAGCGTAATCACTAGCGGGAGCCCTAGTATAAACTACGAGCAGTACTTC
NA	TRBV28	TRBD1	TRBJ1-1	CASSLPNRGYTEAFF	TGTGCCAGCAGTTTACCAAACAGGGGTTACACTGAAGCTTTCTTT